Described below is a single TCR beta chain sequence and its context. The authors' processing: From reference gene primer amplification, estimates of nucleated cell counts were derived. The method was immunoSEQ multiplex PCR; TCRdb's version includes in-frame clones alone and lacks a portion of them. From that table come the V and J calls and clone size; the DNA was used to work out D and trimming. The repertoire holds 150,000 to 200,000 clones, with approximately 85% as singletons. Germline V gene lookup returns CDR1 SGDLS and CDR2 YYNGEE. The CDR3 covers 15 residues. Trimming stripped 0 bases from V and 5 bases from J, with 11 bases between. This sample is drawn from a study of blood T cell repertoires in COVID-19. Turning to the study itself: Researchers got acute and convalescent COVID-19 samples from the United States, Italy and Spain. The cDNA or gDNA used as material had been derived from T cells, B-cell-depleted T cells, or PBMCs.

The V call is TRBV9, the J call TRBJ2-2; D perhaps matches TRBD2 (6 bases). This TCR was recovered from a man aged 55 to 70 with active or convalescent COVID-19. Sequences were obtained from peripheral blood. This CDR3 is CASSVDGGRTGELFF. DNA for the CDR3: TGTGCCAGCAGCGTAGATGGAGGGAGGACCGGGGAGCTGTTTTTT. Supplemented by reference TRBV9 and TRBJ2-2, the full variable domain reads DSGVTQTPKHLITATGQRVTLRCSPRSGDLSVYWYQQSLDQGLQFLIQYYNGEERAKGNILERFSAQQFPDLHSELNLSSLELGDSALYFCASSVDGGRTGELFFGEGSRLTVL.